This T cell receptor beta chain comes out of a study of cytomegalovirus exposure and HLA in healthy donors. A note on this clone: Its ends do not fully match the called genes, so a read error is possible.

Primers: 60 Vbeta forward and 13 Jbeta reverse. The protocol was immunoSEQ multiplex PCR, while the TCRdb copy is restricted to in-frame clones and leaves out a portion. The repertoire includes over 200,000 clones, more than 75% of them detected once, and 3% to 4.5% sits in the top ten. The CDR3 loop spans 14 amino acids. Per germline, CDR1 SEHNR and CDR2 FQNEAQ (reference sequence). The sequenced sample consisted of PBMCs. This clonotype was obtained from a male donor in good health and CMV-seronegative. The rearrangement joins TRBV7-9 to TRBJ1-1, with D hard to call. This CDR3 is CSSSLASMNTEAFF. The CDR3 region has the DNA TGTTCCAGCAGCTTAGCCAGTATGAACACTGAAGCTTTCTTT.